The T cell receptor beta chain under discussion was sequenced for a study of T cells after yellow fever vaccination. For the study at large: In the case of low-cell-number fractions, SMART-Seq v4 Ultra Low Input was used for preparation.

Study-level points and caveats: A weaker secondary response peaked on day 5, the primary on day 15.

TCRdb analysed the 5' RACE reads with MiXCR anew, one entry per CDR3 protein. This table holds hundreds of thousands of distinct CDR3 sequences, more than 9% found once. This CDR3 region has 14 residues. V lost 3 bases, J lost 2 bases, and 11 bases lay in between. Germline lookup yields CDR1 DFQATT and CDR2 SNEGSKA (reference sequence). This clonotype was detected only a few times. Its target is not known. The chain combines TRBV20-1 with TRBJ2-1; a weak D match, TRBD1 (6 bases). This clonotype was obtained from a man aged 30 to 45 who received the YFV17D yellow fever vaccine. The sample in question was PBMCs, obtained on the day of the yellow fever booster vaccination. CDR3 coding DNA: TGCAGTGCTAGGAGTCAGGGGACCTACAATGAGCAGTTCTTC. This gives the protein CSARSQGTYNEQFF.